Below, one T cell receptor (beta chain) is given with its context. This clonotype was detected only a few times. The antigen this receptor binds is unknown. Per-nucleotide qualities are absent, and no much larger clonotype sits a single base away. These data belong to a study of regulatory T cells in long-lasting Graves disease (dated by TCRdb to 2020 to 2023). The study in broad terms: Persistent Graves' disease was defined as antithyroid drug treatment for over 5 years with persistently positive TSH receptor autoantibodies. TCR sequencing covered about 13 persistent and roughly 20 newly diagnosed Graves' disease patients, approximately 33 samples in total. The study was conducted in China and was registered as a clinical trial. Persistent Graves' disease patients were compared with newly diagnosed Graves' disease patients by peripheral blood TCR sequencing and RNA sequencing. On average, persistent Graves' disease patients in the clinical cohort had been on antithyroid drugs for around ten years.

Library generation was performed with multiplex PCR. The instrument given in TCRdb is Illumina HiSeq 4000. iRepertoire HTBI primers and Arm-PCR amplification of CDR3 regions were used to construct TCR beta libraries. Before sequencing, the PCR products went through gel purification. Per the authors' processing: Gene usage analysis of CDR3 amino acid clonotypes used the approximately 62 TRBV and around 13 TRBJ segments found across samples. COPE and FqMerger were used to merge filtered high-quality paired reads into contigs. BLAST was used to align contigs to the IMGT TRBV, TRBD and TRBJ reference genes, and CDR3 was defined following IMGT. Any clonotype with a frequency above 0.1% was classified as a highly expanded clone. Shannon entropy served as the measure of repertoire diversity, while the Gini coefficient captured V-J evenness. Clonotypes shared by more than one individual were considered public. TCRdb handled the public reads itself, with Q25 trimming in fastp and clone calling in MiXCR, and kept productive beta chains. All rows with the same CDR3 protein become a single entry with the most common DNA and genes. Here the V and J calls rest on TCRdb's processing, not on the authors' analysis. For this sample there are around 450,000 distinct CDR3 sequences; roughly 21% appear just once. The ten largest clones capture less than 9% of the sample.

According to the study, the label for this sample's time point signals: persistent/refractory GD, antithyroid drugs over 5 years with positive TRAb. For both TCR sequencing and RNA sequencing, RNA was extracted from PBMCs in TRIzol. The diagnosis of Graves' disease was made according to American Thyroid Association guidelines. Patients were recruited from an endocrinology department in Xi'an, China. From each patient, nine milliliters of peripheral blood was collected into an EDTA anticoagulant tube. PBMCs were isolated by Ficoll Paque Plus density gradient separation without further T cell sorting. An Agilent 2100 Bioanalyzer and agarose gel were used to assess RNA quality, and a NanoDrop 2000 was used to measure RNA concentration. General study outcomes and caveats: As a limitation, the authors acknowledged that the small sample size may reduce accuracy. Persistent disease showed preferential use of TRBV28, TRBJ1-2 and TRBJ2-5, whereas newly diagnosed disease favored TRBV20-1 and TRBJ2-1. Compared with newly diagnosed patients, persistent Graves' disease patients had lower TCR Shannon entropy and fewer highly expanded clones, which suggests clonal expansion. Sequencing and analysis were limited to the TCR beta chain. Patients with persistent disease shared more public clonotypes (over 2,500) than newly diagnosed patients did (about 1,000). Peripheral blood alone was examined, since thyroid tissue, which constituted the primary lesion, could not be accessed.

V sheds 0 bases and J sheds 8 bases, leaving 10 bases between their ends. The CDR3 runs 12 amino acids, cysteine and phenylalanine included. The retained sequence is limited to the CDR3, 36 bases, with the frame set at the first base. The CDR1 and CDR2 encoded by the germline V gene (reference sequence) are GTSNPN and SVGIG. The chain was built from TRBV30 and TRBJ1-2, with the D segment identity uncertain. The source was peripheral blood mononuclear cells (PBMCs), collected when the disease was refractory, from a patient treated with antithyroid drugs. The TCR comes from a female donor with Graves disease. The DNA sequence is TGTGCCTGGAGTGTATTTTCGGCGGGCTACACCTTC. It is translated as CAWSVFSAGYTF.